The next 27 T cell receptor beta chains were all read from a single sample in a study of molecular identifiers for immune sequencing clone quantification. TCRdb analysed the PCR reads with MiXCR anew, one entry per CDR3 protein. Altogether 75,000 to 95,000 distinct CDR3 sequences are present, roughly 25% being singletons, with the ten largest covering around 0.77%. Sequences were obtained from naive CD8+ T cells from blood, with Jurkat cell RNA spiked in. The subset was: FACS-sorted CD8+CD4-CCR7+CD45RA+ naive T cells. These receptors all come from a human donor in good health. Some libraries in this study had Jurkat cell RNA spiked in.

The chain carries TRBV28 and TRBJ1-4; D possibly corresponds to TRBD1 (5 bases). The germline V and J ends were trimmed by 4 bases and 8 bases, with 14 bases remaining between them. CDR3 length equals 14 residues. Germline loops: CDR1 MDHEN, CDR2 SYDVKM. The DNA for the CDR3 is TGTGCCAGCAGTTGGGACGGATATGGAGAAAAACTGTTTTTT. This encodes CASSWDGYGEKLFF.

This clonotype was seen a single time. This may come from a read error, since a much larger clone is one base off. Given the absence of the conserved phenylalanine or tryptophan at the CDR3 end, a read error is likely. The chain joins TRBV12-3 or TRBV12-4 to TRBJ2-3; 9 nucleotides line up with TRBD2. With V trimmed by 3 bases and J by 0 bases, 4 bases remained unmatched. The CDR3 is made up of 16 amino acids. In DNA form, the CDR3 reads TGTGCCAGCAGTTTTTTGCTAGCGGGGAGCACAGATACGCAGTATTTG. Its translation: CASSFLLAGSTDTQYL.

This clonotype turned up a few times. This chain links TRBV5-6 with TRBJ1-4, with no clear D. The CDR3 runs to 16 residues. V lost 4 bases and J 0 bases, leaving 13 bases between the germline ends. Looked up from germline, CDR1 is SGHDT and CDR2 is YYEEEE. The DNA of the CDR3 is TGTGCCAGCAGCCCCTGGCCGGGCTCAACTAATGAAAAACTGTTTTTT. This codes for CASSPWPGSTNEKLFF.

This clonotype was recorded many times. This chain connects TRBV13 to TRBJ1-4; 7 bases are shared with TRBD1. CDR3 length: 16 residues. Trimming removed 2 bases from V and 0 bases from J; junction bases left unmatched: 3. The germline V gene encodes CDR1 PRHDT and CDR2 FYEKMQ (reference sequence). The CDR3 bases are TGTGCCAGCAGCTTACGTCAGGGGGCAACTAATGAAAAACTGTTTTTT. Translated, it gives CASSLRQGATNEKLFF.

This clonotype came up once. A junction boundary mismatches the germline segment, possibly from a read error. The V and J genes are TRBV7-9 and TRBJ1-1; no firm D call. There are 15 residues in the CDR3. Germline V gene data show CDR1 as SEHNR and CDR2 as FQNEAQ (reference sequence). Here the CDR3 reads CASSLVLKPDTGAFF. The CDR3 DNA reads as TGTGCCAGCAGCTTAGTCCTTAAACCCGACACTGGAGCTTTCTTT.

This clonotype was observed a handful of times. The gene calls are TRBV27 and TRBJ1-5, with D unclear. This CDR3 has 17 residues. Per the germline V gene, CDR1 is MNHEY and CDR2 is SMNVEV (reference sequence). The V end lost 3 bases, the J end lost 0 bases, and 15 bases lay between the germline ends. CDR3 loop: CASSLISPRFSNQPQHF. CDR3 bases: TGTGCCAGCAGTTTGATTTCTCCCCGATTTAGCAATCAGCCCCAGCATTTT.

The table lists this clonotype with many counts. The chain couples TRBV29-1 to TRBJ2-2; 7 bases are shared with TRBD2. The CDR3 is 14 residues long. Trimming removed 6 bases from V and 1 base from J; junction bases left unmatched: 5. Germline-derived CDR1 and CDR2 are SQVTM and ANQGSEA. CDR3 loop: CSVGGEGNTGELFF. The CDR3 DNA reads TGCAGCGTGGGGGGGGAGGGGAACACCGGGGAGCTGTTTTTT.

As concerns this clonotype: A junction boundary mismatches the germline segment, possibly from a read error. The V and J genes are TRBV9 and TRBJ2-7; D is perhaps TRBD2 (7 bases). Germline loops: CDR1 SGDLS, CDR2 YYNGEE. The CDR3 totals 15 residues. The DNA of the CDR3 is TGTGCCGGCAGCGGCTCCTCGGGGGGCTCCTCCGAGCAGTACTTC. This sequence encodes CAGSGSSGGSSEQYF. The full variable domain, rest sourced from reference TRBV9 and TRBJ2-7, is DSGVTQTPKHLITATGQRVTLRCSPRSGDLSVYWYQQSLDQGLQFLIQYYNGEERAKGNILERFSAQQFPDLHSELNLSSLELGDSALYFCAGSGSSGGSSEQYFGPGTRLTVT.

Remarks on this clonotype: An end of the junction does not agree with germline; a read error may underlie this. The V and J genes are TRBV28 and TRBJ1-1, with no clear D. CDR1 and CDR2 from the germline V gene are MDHEN and SYDVKM. This CDR3 is 12 amino acids long. The CDR3 nucleotides are TGTGCCAGCAAGGGCGTCAACCTTGAAGCTTTGTTT. Its protein is CASKGVNLEALF.

Only a few counts were recorded for this clonotype. The rearrangement links TRBV9 to TRBJ1-4, with TRBD1 as a possible D gene (5 bases). The CDR3 covers 15 residues. With 3 bases removed from V and 3 bases from J, the gap between germline ends came to 12 bases. Germline CDR1 is SGDLS and CDR2 is YYNGEE. The CDR3 loop is CASSGHGAANEKLFF. In DNA form, the CDR3 reads TGTGCCAGCAGCGGACACGGGGCGGCTAATGAAAAACTGTTTTTT.

This clonotype was observed at least ten times. This chain uses TRBV12-3 or TRBV12-4 with TRBJ2-2; D is perhaps TRBD2 (6 bases). V was shortened by 7 bases and J by 6 bases, with 9 bases between the two germline ends. This CDR3 comprises 12 residues. The CDR3 DNA reads as TGTGCCAGCACCGGGGGTTCCGGGGAGCTGTTTTTT. The encoded protein is CASTGGSGELFF.

The chain recombines TRBV4-1 with TRBJ2-1; D is undetermined. Germline V gene lookup returns CDR1 MGHRA and CDR2 YSYEKL. V was clipped by 2 bases and J by 6 bases, with 14 bases between them. The CDR3 totals 15 residues. The CDR3 is CASSQLRSEGNEQFF. The CDR3 DNA is TGCGCCAGCAGCCAACTTCGTTCGGAAGGCAATGAGCAGTTCTTC.

This clonotype was counted once. This chain connects TRBV6-5 to TRBJ2-1; tentatively, D is TRBD2 (5 bases). The germline V gene encodes CDR1 MNHEY and CDR2 SVGAGI. The V end was cut by 5 bases, the J end by 8 bases, with 16 bases between. The CDR3 consists of 14 residues. The CDR3 nucleotides read TGTGCCAGCAGTCTCGAGGGAGAGAGCGATGAGCAGTTCTTC. It specifies CASSLEGESDEQFF.

This clonotype has a handful of counts. V is TRBV16 and J is TRBJ1-3; 7 bases are shared with TRBD1. CDR1 is KGHSY and CDR2 is FQNENV in the germline V gene. This CDR3 comprises 17 residues. The V segment lost 6 bases and the J segment 7 bases; nucleotides outside the gene matches: 18. DNA for the CDR3: TGTGCCAGCAGAGGGGGAGGGGGCGGCGACCTCCGGAACACCATATATTTT. Protein sequence: CASRGGGGGDLRNTIYF.

This clonotype was seen only a few times. A much bigger clone sits one base away, suggesting this may be a read error. V gene TRBV7-2 combines with J gene TRBJ1-5, with D unresolved. V lost 7 bases and J 4 bases, leaving 14 bases between the germline ends. This CDR3 is 14 amino acids long. In germline, CDR1 is SGHTA, CDR2 FQGNSA. The CDR3 loop is CASTTPFGNQPQHF. DNA of the CDR3: TGTGCCAGCACCACACCTTTTGGTAATCAGCCCCAGCATTTT.

This clonotype was recorded at least ten times. This chain links TRBV12-3 or TRBV12-4 with TRBJ2-3; D not resolved. The CDR3 extends over 15 amino acids. Deletions cut 3 bases from V and 0 bases from J, with 10 bases between. CDR3 in amino acids: CASSFTFASTDTQYF. CDR3 DNA: TGTGCCAGCAGTTTCACTTTTGCTAGCACAGATACGCAGTATTTT.

This clonotype was counted many times. This chain uses TRBV7-9 with TRBJ1-1, with TRBD1 as a possible D gene (5 bases). The germline CDR1 and CDR2 sequences are SEHNR and FQNEAQ (reference sequence). The CDR3 is made up of 13 amino acids. V was trimmed by 5 bases and J by 2 bases, leaving 9 bases between them. The CDR3 is CASSDTGNTEAFF. As DNA, the CDR3 is TGTGCCAGCAGCGATACAGGAAACACTGAAGCTTTCTTT.

This clonotype was picked up a small number of times. The chain links TRBV15 to TRBJ2-6; D is perhaps TRBD2 (5 bases). The CDR3 has 18 residues. Trimming stripped 0 bases from V and 0 bases from J, with 12 bases between. Germline values: CDR1 LNHNV, CDR2 YYDKDF (reference sequence). Here the CDR3 reads CATSREEVFSSGANVLTF. The CDR3 coding sequence is TGTGCCACCAGCAGAGAGGAGGTTTTTAGCTCTGGGGCCAACGTCCTGACTTTC.

J is TRBJ2-1 and V is TRBV6-6; D is possibly TRBD2 (5 bases). This CDR3 spans 13 amino acids. Germline V gene sequence: CDR1 MNHNY, CDR2 SVGAGI (reference sequence). V was trimmed by 6 bases and J by 8 bases, leaving 14 bases between them. The CDR3 region is CASSNGENDEQFF. The CDR3 DNA follows: TGTGCCAGCAGCAACGGGGAAAACGATGAGCAGTTCTTC.

In this sample, this clonotype turned up a few times. The chain carries TRBV5-4 and TRBJ2-7; 7 nucleotides agree with TRBD2. The CDR3 runs 15 residues. Germline CDR1 reads SGHNT; CDR2 reads YYREEE (reference sequence). V gave up 2 bases and J gave up 5 bases; unmatched junction bases: 10. The CDR3 DNA reads as TGTGCCAGCAGCTTTTTGGGCGGGGGTGTCAACGAGCAGTACTTC. This gives the protein CASSFLGGGVNEQYF.

This clonotype was recorded many times. The chain employs TRBV12-5 and TRBJ2-3, with 7 positions matching TRBD2. Germline V gene data show CDR1 as LGHNT and CDR2 as FRNRAP. V lost 3 bases to trimming and J lost 2 bases; unmatched junction nucleotides: 5. The CDR3 consists of 15 residues. CDR3 loop: CASGFGRGDTDTQYF. The DNA of the CDR3 is TGTGCTAGTGGTTTTGGTCGGGGGGACACAGATACGCAGTATTTT.

The V and J genes are TRBV12-5 and TRBJ2-7; 9 positions agree with TRBD2. The CDR3 is made up of 15 amino acids. Losses at the gene ends were 2 bases for V and 2 bases for J; bases not matched to a gene: 4. Looked up from germline, CDR1 is LGHNT and CDR2 is FRNRAP. The CDR3 DNA reads TGTGCTAGTGGTTTGCCGCGGGAGGGGACCTACGAGCAGTACTTC. Translation: CASGLPREGTYEQYF. The full variable domain, with the rest looked up from reference TRBV12-5 and TRBJ2-7, is DARVTQTPRHKVTEMGQEVTMRCQPILGHNTVFWYRQTMMQGLELLAYFRNRAPLDDSGMPKDRFSAEMPDATLATLKIQPSEPRDSAVYFCASGLPREGTYEQYFGPGTRLTVT.

This clonotype was seen many times. The chain uses TRBV29-1 and TRBJ1-1; D is ambiguous. V was shortened by 3 bases and J by 1 base, with 9 bases between the two germline ends. The CDR3 covers 13 residues. Germline CDR1 and CDR2: SQVTM and ANQGSEA. CDR3 loop: CSVEIGWNTEAFF. The CDR3 coding sequence is TGCAGCGTTGAGATAGGGTGGAACACTGAAGCTTTCTTT.

On this clonotype itself: One base away lies a much larger clone, so this may be a sequencing read error. The rearrangement links TRBV12-3 or TRBV12-4 to TRBJ1-4; D remains unclear. The CDR3 covers 15 residues. CDR3 in DNA: TGTGCCAGCAGTTGGGGAGGGAGGGCTAATGAAGAACTGTTTTTT. It encodes CASSWGGRANEELFF.

In this sample, this clonotype turned up a few times. The chain joins TRBV30 to TRBJ1-4; tentatively, D is TRBD1 (6 bases). The CDR3 extends over 12 amino acids. Germline V gene lookup returns CDR1 GTSNPN and CDR2 SVGIG (reference sequence). The germline V and J ends were trimmed by 3 bases and 8 bases, with 10 bases remaining between them. The CDR3 coding sequence is TGTGCCTGGAGCTCAACAGGGGAAAAACTGTTTTTT. Translation: CAWSSTGEKLFF.

This clonotype showed up many times. The J gene is TRBJ1-1, the V gene TRBV12-3 or TRBV12-4; D might be TRBD1 (5 bases). This CDR3 is 14 amino acids long. Trimming left V 3 bases short and J 2 bases short, with 10 bases between. The CDR3 DNA is TGTGCCAGCAGTTTCCAGGGAGTAAACACTGAAGCTTTCTTT. This codes for CASSFQGVNTEAFF.

There are many counts of this clonotype. At one boundary the junction diverges from the germline segment, which might be a read error. This rearrangement joins TRBV7-7 to TRBJ2-3, with 9 bases lining up with TRBD2. Germline values: CDR1 SSHAT, CDR2 FNYEAQ (reference sequence). The length of the CDR3 is 15 residues. CDR3 sequence (DNA): TGTGCTAGCAGCCTGGGCCTAGCGGGATCAGCTACGCAGTATTTT. Translation: CASSLGLAGSATQYF.